These 18 T cell receptor beta chains share one sample of origin, sequenced in a study of CXCR3-negative and CXCR3-positive naive CD8 T cells. Notes on the study in general: Higher TRB CDR3 hydrophobicity marked CXCR3-positive naive cells relative to CXCR3-negative naive cells.

UMI-labeled 5' RACE TRB cDNA libraries were prepared from the cells. For each CDR3 protein, TCRdb gives one entry from its re-call of the 5' RACE reads, without DNA. The sample table includes about 110,000 distinct CDR3 sequences. The antigens these receptors bind are not known. Sequencing was performed on naive CXCR3+ CD8+ T cells from blood. The subset here: CD45RO-CCR7+CD27+CD95- naive CD8+ T cells expressing CXCR3 (TNR3+). The receptor source for this set is a human donor in good health. Some clones in this sample may be carry-over from other donors' samples.

V gene TRBV29-1 combines with J gene TRBJ2-7; TCRdb lists TRBD1, though no DNA is available to test this call. The V gene's germline CDR1 is SQVTM and CDR2 ANQGSEA. CDR3 length: 13 amino acids. CDR3 sequence reads: CSVRGGSSYEQYF.

The chain uses TRBV20-1 and TRBJ2-7; the TCRdb call, TRBD1, lacks DNA for checking. Germline loops: CDR1 DFQATT, CDR2 SNEGSKA (reference sequence). The CDR3 contains 13 residues. Here the CDR3 reads CSAREEGQYEQYF.

The CDR3 reads CASSLGQRSYEQYF. This chain uses TRBV5-1 with TRBJ2-7. The CDR3 loop spans 14 amino acids. CDR1 is SGHRS and CDR2 is YFSETQ in the germline V gene.

The chain combines TRBV28 with TRBJ2-7; as DNA is missing, the TRBD1 call by TCRdb cannot be tested. This CDR3 spans 16 amino acids. Germline loops: CDR1 MDHEN, CDR2 SYDVKM. The CDR3: CASSPLTGTVPHEQYF.

The chain couples TRBV5-6 to TRBJ1-1. The germline gives CDR1 SGHDT, CDR2 YYEEEE. This CDR3 region has 15 residues. The CDR3 sequence: CASSLAAGFETEAFF.

This sequence joins TRBV27 and TRBJ2-5; TCRdb lists TRBD2, though no DNA is available to test this call. CDR1 is MNHEY, CDR2 SMNVEV, per germline (reference sequence). The length of the CDR3 is 16 residues. The CDR3 sequence: CASSLRTSGSQETQYF.

The V call is TRBV6-6, the J call TRBJ2-7; TCRdb's D gene call, TRBD1, goes unchecked for lack of DNA. The CDR3 runs to 18 residues. Germline V gene lookup returns CDR1 MNHNY and CDR2 SVGAGI (reference sequence). The CDR3 loop reads CASSFPSGRTVDSYEQYF.

This chain's CDR3 is CASSPKPGRADEKLFF. The chain combines TRBV2 with TRBJ1-4. Germline V gene lookup returns CDR1 SNHLY and CDR2 FYNNEI. This CDR3 contains 16 residues. The variable domain in full, completed from reference TRBV2 and TRBJ1-4, reads EPEVTQTPSHQVTQMGQEVILRCVPISNHLYFYWYRQILGQKVEFLVSFYNNEISEKSEIFDDQFSVERPDGSNFTLKIRSTKLEDSAMYFCASSPKPGRADEKLFFGSGTQLSVL.

This chain links TRBV6-6 with TRBJ1-5; TCRdb outputs TRBD1, but without DNA this stays unchecked. This CDR3 comprises 18 residues. Germline assignment: CDR1 MNHNY and CDR2 SVGAGI (reference sequence). The CDR3: CASSYQGDRTTFNQPQHF.

V is TRBV28 and J is TRBJ2-1; without DNA, the TCRdb call of TRBD1 cannot be checked. This CDR3 is 18 amino acids long. The germline CDR1 and CDR2 sequences are MDHEN and SYDVKM. The CDR3 loop is CASSPQWTGLSTYNEQFF.

The genes are TRBV27 and TRBJ2-7. The germline CDR1 and CDR2 sequences are MNHEY and SMNVEV (reference sequence). The CDR3 totals 12 residues. This CDR3 reads CASSPNRGEQYF.

The rearrangement uses TRBV29-1 and TRBJ2-1; no DNA is available, so the TRBD2 call from TCRdb remains unchecked. This CDR3 is 14 amino acids long. Germline CDR1 reads SQVTM; CDR2 reads ANQGSEA. The CDR3 loop is CSVVLAGAGNEQFF.

The chain has TRBV28 and TRBJ2-2; TCRdb's D call, TRBD1, is unchecked because there is no DNA. The CDR3 contains 17 residues. Germline V gene sequence: CDR1 MDHEN, CDR2 SYDVKM. CDR3 amino acids: CASSFPSRTGMSGELFF.

V is TRBV10-3 and J is TRBJ2-7; the TRBD2 assignment by TCRdb is unverifiable without DNA. Germline CDR1 is ENHRY and CDR2 is SYGVKD. The CDR3 has 15 amino acids. CDR3 sequence reads: CAISEGTTRHYEQYF.

CDR3 residues: CASSLRSGGAEETQYF. The chain is built from TRBV13 and TRBJ2-5; TCRdb names TRBD2, which stays unverified in the absence of DNA. Germline V gene sequence: CDR1 PRHDT, CDR2 FYEKMQ (reference sequence). The CDR3 has 16 amino acids.

The CDR3 here is CASSIAGEGYTF. V usage is TRBV19 and J usage is TRBJ1-2; TCRdb's D call, TRBD1, is unchecked because there is no DNA. Germline V gene lookup returns CDR1 LNHDA and CDR2 SQIVND (reference sequence). The CDR3 has 12 residues.

The chain is built from TRBV6-5 and TRBJ1-2; absent DNA, TCRdb's TRBD1 call cannot be checked. The germline CDR1 and CDR2 sequences are MNHEY and SVGAGI. This CDR3 contains 17 residues. CDR3 sequence: CASSYSGQALLNYGYTF.

The CDR3 sequence: CASSLAPSGGDFTDTQYF. This chain joins TRBV5-1 and TRBJ2-3; TCRdb outputs TRBD2, but without DNA this stays unchecked. Germline-derived CDR1 and CDR2 are SGHRS and YFSETQ. The CDR3 has 18 residues. The whole variable domain, filled in from reference TRBV5-1 and TRBJ2-3, reads KAGVTQTPRYLIKTRGQQVTLSCSPISGHRSVSWYQQTPGQGLQFLFEYFSETQRNKGNFPGRFSGRQFSNSRSEMNVSTLELGDSALYLCASSLAPSGGDFTDTQYFGPGTRLTVL.